The present entry profiles one TCR beta chain with its context. The participants were between roughly 18 and 100 years old and came from some 23 US areas. Two negative PCRs, clearance, or symptom resolution were required of recovered Cohort 3 donors. Clones were read by immunoSEQ multiplex PCR, and TCRdb kept only the in-frame ones, dropping some. The data contain fewer than 400,000 clones, around nine tenths of them singletons. Trimming removed 5 bases from V and 3 bases from J; junction bases left unmatched: 13. The CDR3 has 17 residues. Germline V gives CDR1 SEHNR, CDR2 FQNEAQ (reference sequence). The sample comes from a study of blood T cell repertoires in COVID-19. Across the study: Specimens from acute and convalescent COVID-19 originated in the United States, Italy and Spain. PBMCs, B-cell-depleted T cells, or T cells provided the cDNA or gDNA that made up the material.

The chain recombines TRBV7-9 with TRBJ1-1; TRBD1 matches 9 bases. The specimen sequenced was PBMCs or T cells enriched from blood (not recorded which). The TCR originated in a woman between 45 and 65 years old who had recovered from COVID-19. The CDR3 here is CASSQAGTGSSDTEAFF. In nucleotides, the CDR3 is TGTGCCAGCAGCCAGGCCGGGACAGGGAGTTCGGACACTGAAGCTTTCTTT.